This T cell receptor (beta chain) is from a study of T cell changes during pregnancy in multiple sclerosis. Method: immunoSEQ multiplex PCR; TCRdb's copy keeps in-frame clones and lacks some. Of fewer than 75,000 clones in the sample, around 90% were seen once. The TCR comes from a female donor in good health, enrolled as a control in a pregnancy study. The sample in question was peripheral blood, obtained after pregnancy.

The CDR3 sequence: CAWTRPGHSYNSPLHF. CDR3 bases: TGTGCCTGGACCCGCCCGGGACATTCTTATAATTCACCCCTCCACTTT. The rearrangement joins TRBV30 to TRBJ1-6; D possibly corresponds to TRBD1 (6 bases). The ends were cut back, 4 bases at V and 4 bases at J, with 17 bases in the middle. The CDR3 covers 16 residues. Germline V gene lookup returns CDR1 GTSNPN and CDR2 SVGIG (reference sequence).